This TCR beta chain was found in a study of T cells in Graves' hyperthyroidism and ophthalmopathy. RNA transcripts provided the source from which TCR beta CDR3 regions were amplified. TCR CDR3 regions were first amplified by RT-PCR with HTBI primers. One entry per CDR3 protein, called by TCRdb with MiXCR from the multiplex PCR reads. The sample records around 500,000 distinct CDR3 sequences, roughly 16% being singletons. The study, taken as a whole, reports: Ophthalmopathy got predicted by the model a median around 6.8 months before its onset.

The sample holds a few counts of this clonotype. Its specificity is unknown. Unmatched junction bases numbered 3, after V lost 8 bases and J lost 1 base. From germline, CDR1 is DFQATT and CDR2 SNEGSKA (reference sequence). This CDR3 region has 13 residues. Source material: blood. This TCR was sampled from a woman in her thirties with Graves' ophthalmopathy. The chain combines TRBV20-1 with TRBJ2-1; 9 nucleotides match TRBD2. CDR3 region: CSTLAGSYNEQFF. CDR3 nucleotide sequence: TGCAGTACTCTAGCGGGGTCCTACAATGAGCAGTTCTTC.